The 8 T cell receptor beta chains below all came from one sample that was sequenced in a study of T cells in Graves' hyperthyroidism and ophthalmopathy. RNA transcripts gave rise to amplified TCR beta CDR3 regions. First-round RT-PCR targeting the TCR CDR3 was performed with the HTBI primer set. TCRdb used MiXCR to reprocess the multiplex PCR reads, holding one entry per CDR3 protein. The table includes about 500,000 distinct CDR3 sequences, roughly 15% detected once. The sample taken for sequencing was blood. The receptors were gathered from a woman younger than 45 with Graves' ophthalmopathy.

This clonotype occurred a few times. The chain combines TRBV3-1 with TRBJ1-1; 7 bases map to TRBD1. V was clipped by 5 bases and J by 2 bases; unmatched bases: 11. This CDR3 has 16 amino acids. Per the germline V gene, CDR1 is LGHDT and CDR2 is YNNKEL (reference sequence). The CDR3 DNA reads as TGTGCCAGCAGCTTGGGAGGGGGCCCCCCCAACACTGAAGCTTTCTTT. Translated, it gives CASSLGGGPPNTEAFF.

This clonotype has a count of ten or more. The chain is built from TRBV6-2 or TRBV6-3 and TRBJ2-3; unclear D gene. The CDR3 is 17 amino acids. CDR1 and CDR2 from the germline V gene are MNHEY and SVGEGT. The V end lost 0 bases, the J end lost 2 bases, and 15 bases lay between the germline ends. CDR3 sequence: CASSYSTRRLATDTQYF. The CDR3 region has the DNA TGTGCCAGCAGTTACTCGACCCGCAGACTTGCCACAGATACGCAGTATTTT.

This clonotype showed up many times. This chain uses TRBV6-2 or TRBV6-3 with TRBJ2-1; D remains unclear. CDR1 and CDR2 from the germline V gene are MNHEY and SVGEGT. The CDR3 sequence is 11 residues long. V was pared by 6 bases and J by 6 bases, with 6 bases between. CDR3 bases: TGTGCCAGCAGATGGGCCAATGAGCAGTTCTTC. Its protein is CASRWANEQFF.

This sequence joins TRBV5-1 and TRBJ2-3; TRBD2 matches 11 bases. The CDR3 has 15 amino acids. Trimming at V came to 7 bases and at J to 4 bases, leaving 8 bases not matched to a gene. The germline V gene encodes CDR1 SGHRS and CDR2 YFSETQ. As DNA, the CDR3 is TGCGCCAGCGGGATAGCGGGAGGGCTGGCAGATACGCAGTATTTT. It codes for CASGIAGGLADTQYF.

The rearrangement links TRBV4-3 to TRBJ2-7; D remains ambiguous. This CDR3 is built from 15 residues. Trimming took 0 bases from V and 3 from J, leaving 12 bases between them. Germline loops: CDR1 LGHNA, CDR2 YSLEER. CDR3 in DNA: TGCGCCAGCAGCCAAGAGCTCAGCTATCTCTACGAGCAGTACTTC. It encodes CASSQELSYLYEQYF.

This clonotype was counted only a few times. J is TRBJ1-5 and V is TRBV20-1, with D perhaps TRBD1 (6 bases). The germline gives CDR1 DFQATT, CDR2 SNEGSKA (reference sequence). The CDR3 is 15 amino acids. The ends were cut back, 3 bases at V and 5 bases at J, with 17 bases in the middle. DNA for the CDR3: TGCAGTGCTAGCTCTGAGGGGGGAACGGATCAGCCCCAGCATTTT. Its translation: CSASSEGGTDQPQHF.

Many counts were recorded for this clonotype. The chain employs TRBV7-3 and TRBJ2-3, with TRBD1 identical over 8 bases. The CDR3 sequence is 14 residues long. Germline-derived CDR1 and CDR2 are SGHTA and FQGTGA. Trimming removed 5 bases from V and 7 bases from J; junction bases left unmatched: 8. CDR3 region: CASSTGTGQNTQYF. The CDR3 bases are TGTGCCAGCAGCACCGGGACAGGTCAGAATACGCAGTATTTT.

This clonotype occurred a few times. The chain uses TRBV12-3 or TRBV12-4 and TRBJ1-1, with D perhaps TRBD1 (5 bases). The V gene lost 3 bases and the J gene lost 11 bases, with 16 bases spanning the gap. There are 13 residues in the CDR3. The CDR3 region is CASSFIRRDEAFF. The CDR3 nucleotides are TGTGCCAGCAGTTTCATAAGGAGGGACGAGGCTTTCTTT.